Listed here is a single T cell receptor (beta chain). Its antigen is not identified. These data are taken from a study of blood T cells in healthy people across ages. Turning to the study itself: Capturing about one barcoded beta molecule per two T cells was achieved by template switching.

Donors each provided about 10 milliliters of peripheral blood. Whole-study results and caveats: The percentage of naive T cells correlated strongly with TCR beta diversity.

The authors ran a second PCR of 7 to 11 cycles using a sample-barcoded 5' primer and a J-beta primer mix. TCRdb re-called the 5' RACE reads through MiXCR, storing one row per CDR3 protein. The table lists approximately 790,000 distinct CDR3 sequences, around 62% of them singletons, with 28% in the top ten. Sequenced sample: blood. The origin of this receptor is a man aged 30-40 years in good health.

The CDR3 region is CATETGDTQYF. CDR3 in DNA: TGTGCCACCGAGACTGGGGATACGCAGTATTTT. The rearrangement uses TRBV11-2 and TRBJ2-3; no clear D gene. This CDR3 comprises 11 residues. Trimming took 10 bases from V and 6 from J, leaving 11 bases between them. Germline CDR1 SGHAT, CDR2 FQNNGV.